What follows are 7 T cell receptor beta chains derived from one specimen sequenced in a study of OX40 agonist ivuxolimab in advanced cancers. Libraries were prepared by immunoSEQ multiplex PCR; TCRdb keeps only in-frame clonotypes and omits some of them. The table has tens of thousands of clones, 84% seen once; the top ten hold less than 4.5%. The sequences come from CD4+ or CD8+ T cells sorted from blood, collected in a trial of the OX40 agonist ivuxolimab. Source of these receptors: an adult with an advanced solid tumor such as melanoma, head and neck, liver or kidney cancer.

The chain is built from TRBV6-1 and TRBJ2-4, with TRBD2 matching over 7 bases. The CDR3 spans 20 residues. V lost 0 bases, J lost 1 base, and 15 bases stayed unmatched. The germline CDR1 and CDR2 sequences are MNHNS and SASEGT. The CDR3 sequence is CASSEALSSGTSRAKNIQYF. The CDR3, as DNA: TGTGCCAGCAGTGAAGCGCTTTCAAGCGGGACGTCTAGGGCCAAAAACATTCAGTACTTC.

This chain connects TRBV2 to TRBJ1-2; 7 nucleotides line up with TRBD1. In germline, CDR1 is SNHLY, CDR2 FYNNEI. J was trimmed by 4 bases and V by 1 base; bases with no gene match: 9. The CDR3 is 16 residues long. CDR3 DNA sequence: TGTGCCAGCAGTGAAGGCCGACCCGGGACAGTCTATGGCTACACCTTC. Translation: CASSEGRPGTVYGYTF.

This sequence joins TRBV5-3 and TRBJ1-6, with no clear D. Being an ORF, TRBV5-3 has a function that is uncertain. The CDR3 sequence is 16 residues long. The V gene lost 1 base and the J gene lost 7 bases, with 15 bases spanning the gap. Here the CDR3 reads CARSLSGDAENSPLHF. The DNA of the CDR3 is TGTGCCAGAAGCTTGAGCGGGGATGCGGAAAATTCACCCCTCCACTTT.

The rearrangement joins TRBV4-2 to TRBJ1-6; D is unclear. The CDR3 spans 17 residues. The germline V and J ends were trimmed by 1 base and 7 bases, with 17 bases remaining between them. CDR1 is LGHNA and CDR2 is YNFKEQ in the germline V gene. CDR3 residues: CASSQVLGLSENSPLHF. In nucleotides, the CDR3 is TGTGCCAGCAGCCAAGTTCTGGGGTTAAGTGAGAATTCACCCCTCCACTTT.

CDR3 DNA sequence: TGCGCCAGCAGCCTAGCGGGGGCCTCAAGCTCCTACGAGCAGTACTTC. Residues: CASSLAGASSSYEQYF. The chain has TRBV10-2 and TRBJ2-7; 10 nucleotides line up with TRBD2. In germline, CDR1 is WSHSY, CDR2 SAAADI. Trimming cost V 6 bases and J 0 bases; bases outside gene matches: 8. This CDR3 contains 16 residues.

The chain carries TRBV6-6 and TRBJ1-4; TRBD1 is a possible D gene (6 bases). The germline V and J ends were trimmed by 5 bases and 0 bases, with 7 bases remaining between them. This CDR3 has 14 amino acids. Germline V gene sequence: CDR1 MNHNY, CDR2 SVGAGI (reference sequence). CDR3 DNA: TGTGCCAGCAGTAGGACAGCAACTAATGAAAAACTGTTTTTT. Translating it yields CASSRTATNEKLFF.

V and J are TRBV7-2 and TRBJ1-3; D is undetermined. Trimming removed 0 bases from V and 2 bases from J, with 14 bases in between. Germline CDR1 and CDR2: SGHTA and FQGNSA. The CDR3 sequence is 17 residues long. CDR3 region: CASSLAVVGQPGNTIYF. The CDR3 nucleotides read TGTGCCAGCAGCTTAGCCGTGGTTGGGCAACCTGGAAACACCATATATTTT.